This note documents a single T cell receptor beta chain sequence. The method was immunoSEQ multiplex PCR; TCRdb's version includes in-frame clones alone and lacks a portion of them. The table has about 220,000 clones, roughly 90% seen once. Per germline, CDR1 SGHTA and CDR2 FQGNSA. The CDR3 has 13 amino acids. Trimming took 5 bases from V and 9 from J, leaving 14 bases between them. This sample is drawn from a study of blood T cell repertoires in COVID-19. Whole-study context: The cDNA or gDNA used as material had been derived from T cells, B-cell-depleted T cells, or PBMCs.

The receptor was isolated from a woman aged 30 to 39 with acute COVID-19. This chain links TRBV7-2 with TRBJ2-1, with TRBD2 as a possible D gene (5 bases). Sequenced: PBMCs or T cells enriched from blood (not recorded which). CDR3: CASSGVRVSEQFF. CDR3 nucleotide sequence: TGTGCCAGCAGCGGAGTGAGGGTTAGTGAGCAGTTCTTC.